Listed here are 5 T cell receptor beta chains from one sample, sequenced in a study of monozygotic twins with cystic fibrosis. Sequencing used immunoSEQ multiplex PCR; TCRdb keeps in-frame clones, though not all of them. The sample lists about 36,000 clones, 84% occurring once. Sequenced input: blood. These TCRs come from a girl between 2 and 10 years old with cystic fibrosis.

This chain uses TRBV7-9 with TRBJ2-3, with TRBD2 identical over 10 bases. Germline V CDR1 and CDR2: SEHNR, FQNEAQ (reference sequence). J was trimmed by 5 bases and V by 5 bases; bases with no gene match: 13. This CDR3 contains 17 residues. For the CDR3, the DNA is TGTGCCAGCAGCACGCTTCAAAGCGGGGGGGCGGGAGATACGCAGTATTTT. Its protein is CASSTLQSGGAGDTQYF.

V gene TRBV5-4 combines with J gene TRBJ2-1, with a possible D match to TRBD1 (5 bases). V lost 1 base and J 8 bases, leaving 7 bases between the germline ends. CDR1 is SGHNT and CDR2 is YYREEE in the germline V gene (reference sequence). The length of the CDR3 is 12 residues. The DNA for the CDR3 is TGTGCCAGCAGCTTGTCAGGGTATGAGCAGTTCTTC. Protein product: CASSLSGYEQFF.

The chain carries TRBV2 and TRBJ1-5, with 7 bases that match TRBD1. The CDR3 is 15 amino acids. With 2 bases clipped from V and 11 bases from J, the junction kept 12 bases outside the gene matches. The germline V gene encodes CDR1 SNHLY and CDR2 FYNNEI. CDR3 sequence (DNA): TGTGCCAGCAGTGAAAGGGGGCAGGGCACAAGGGCCCAGCATTTT. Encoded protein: CASSERGQGTRAQHF.

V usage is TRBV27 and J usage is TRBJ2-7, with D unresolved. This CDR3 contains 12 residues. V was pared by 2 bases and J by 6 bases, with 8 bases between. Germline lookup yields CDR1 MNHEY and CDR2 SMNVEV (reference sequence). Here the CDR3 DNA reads TGTGCCAGCAGTTTAATTCCTCCCGAGCAGTACTTC. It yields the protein CASSLIPPEQYF.

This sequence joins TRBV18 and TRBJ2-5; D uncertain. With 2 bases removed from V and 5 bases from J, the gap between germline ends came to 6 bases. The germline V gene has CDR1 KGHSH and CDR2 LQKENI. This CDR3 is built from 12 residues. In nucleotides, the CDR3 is TGTGCCAGCTCACCATTAGGGGAGACCCAGTACTTC. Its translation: CASSPLGETQYF. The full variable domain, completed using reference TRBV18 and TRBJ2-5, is NAGVMQNPRHLVRRRGQEARLRCSPMKGHSHVYWYRQLPEEGLKFMVYLQKENIIDESGMPKERFSAEFPKEGPSILRIQQVVRGDSAAYFCASSPLGETQYFGPGTRLLVL.